This T cell receptor beta chain was sequenced for a study of T cells in Graves' hyperthyroidism and ophthalmopathy. Study conclusions and caveats: It was a median 6.5 months before onset that the model predicted ophthalmopathy.

Amplification of TCR beta CDR3 regions was performed using RNA transcripts as template. A first-round RT-PCR of the TCR CDR3 used the HTBI primer set. TCRdb recomputed calls from the multiplex PCR reads with MiXCR, one row per CDR3 protein. The sample consists of approximately 640,000 distinct CDR3 sequences, about 17% of them appearing once. This clonotype was detected a few times. No antigen is known for it. The sequence derives from a woman under 40 with Graves' hyperthyroidism. The sequencing sample was made of blood.

The CDR3 nucleotides are TGTGCCAGCAGCTCCTTCCCCTACGAGCAGTACTTC. Translation gives CASSSFPYEQYF. V gene TRBV5-6 combines with J gene TRBJ2-7; D remains unclear. Germline CDR1 and CDR2: SGHDT and YYEEEE. The CDR3 spans 12 residues. The V and J ends lost 3 bases and 2 bases respectively, with 6 bases between them.